One and the same sample provided the 24 T cell receptor beta chains below, sequenced in a study of CD8+CD57+ T cells in acquired aplastic anemia. Patients chosen for sequencing had shown CD8+CD57+ cell expansion by flow cytometry. It was genomic DNA that served as the template for profiling TCR beta VDJ and CDR3. TCRdb reanalysed the reads using MiXCR and keeps one entry per CDR3 protein. The sample consists of 75,000 to 80,000 distinct CDR3 sequences, under 80% of them appearing once. Sequences were obtained from sorted CD4+, CD8+, or CD8+CD57+ T cells (not recorded which) from PBMCs. The receptors come from a human donor with aplastic anemia.

This clonotype turned up a few times. The chain links TRBV15 to TRBJ1-6, with D hard to call. The CDR3 spans 15 residues. V was trimmed by 3 bases and J by 6 bases, leaving 12 bases between them. Germline CDR1 and CDR2: LNHNV and YYDKDF (reference sequence). Written as DNA, the CDR3 is TGTGCCACCAGCAGGGGCGTCAGCAGTAATTCACCCCTCCACTTT. As protein: CATSRGVSSNSPLHF. Based on the CDR3 plus reference TRBV15 and TRBJ1-6, the full variable domain is DAMVIQNPRYQVTQFGKPVTLSCSQTLNHNVMYWYQQKSSQAPKLLFHYYDKDFNNEADTPDNFQSRRPNTSFCFLDIRSPGLGDTAMYLCATSRGVSSNSPLHFGNGTRLTVT.

This chain links TRBV4-1 with TRBJ2-7; TRBD2 agrees at 9 bases. CDR1 is MGHRA, CDR2 YSYEKL, per germline. The CDR3 sequence is 16 residues long. The junction had 5 bases not matched to a gene; V was cut back by 0 bases and J by 2 bases. CDR3 nucleotides: TGCGCCAGCAGCCAAGAGCGACTAGCGGCTCCCTACGAGCAGTACTTC. It encodes CASSQERLAAPYEQYF.

V and J are TRBV12-3 or TRBV12-4 and TRBJ1-6; weak D call: TRBD1 (6 bases). The CDR3 runs 15 residues. Trimming shortened V by 3 bases and J by 7 bases, and 13 bases separated the two germline ends. The CDR3 is CASSLFAGENSPLHF. CDR3 nucleotide sequence: TGTGCCAGCAGTTTGTTCGCAGGGGAGAATTCACCCCTCCACTTT.

This rearrangement joins TRBV25-1 to TRBJ1-2, with 7 bases that match TRBD1. This CDR3 is built from 13 residues. In germline, CDR1 is MGHDK, CDR2 SYGVNS. The V segment lost 1 base and the J segment 6 bases; nucleotides outside the gene matches: 2. The CDR3 loop is CASSESGGDGYTF. The CDR3 bases are TGTGCCAGCAGTGAATCAGGGGGAGATGGCTACACCTTC.

V and J are TRBV5-1 and TRBJ2-7; TRBD1 agrees at 9 bases. J lost 7 bases, V lost 0 bases, and 8 bases had no gene match. Germline V gene data show CDR1 as SGHRS and CDR2 as YFSETQ. The CDR3 consists of 15 residues. CDR3 sequence (DNA): TGCGCCAGCAGCTTGGGACCGGGACAGGGAAGGGAGCAGTACTTC. It encodes CASSLGPGQGREQYF.

V gene TRBV10-3 combines with J gene TRBJ1-5; D remains unclear. V lost 10 bases to trimming and J lost 4 bases, with 14 bases between them. Germline values: CDR1 ENHRY, CDR2 SYGVKD. The CDR3 spans 13 residues. CDR3 DNA sequence: TGTGCCAGCACCCTGGACCGGAATCAGCCCCAGCATTTT. It is translated as CASTLDRNQPQHF.

A single count supports this clonotype. The rearrangement links TRBV29-1 to TRBJ2-3; the D gene is possibly TRBD2 (7 bases). Trimming left V 6 bases short and J 0 bases short, with 13 bases between. CDR3 length: 14 amino acids. The V gene's germline CDR1 is SQVTM and CDR2 ANQGSEA. Here the CDR3 reads CSVEGGTSTDTQYF. The CDR3 region has the DNA TGCAGCGTAGAGGGGGGGACTAGCACAGATACGCAGTATTTT.

J is TRBJ2-1 and V is TRBV7-9; no clear D gene. There are 13 residues in the CDR3. With 5 bases removed from V and 5 bases from J, the gap between germline ends came to 10 bases. The germline CDR1 and CDR2 sequences are SEHNR and FQNEAQ (reference sequence). The CDR3 spells CASSRTSDNEQFF. The CDR3 coding sequence is TGTGCCAGCAGCCGGACGAGCGACAATGAGCAGTTCTTC.

This clonotype was seen at least ten times. Germline and junction disagree at one end, which may indicate a read error. This chain links TRBV24-1 with TRBJ1-5; tentatively, D is TRBD1 (5 bases). This CDR3 region has 15 residues. Per germline, CDR1 KGHDR and CDR2 SFDVKD. In DNA, the CDR3 is TGTGCCACCAGCGATTCTACGGGACCCAATCAGCCCCAGCATTTT. Amino acids: CATSDSTGPNQPQHF.

In its sample, this clonotype was seen a few times. The chain is built from TRBV15 and TRBJ1-2, with D unclear. The CDR3 runs 13 residues. Germline values: CDR1 LNHNV, CDR2 YYDKDF (reference sequence). Trimming shortened V by 4 bases and J by 8 bases, and 14 bases separated the two germline ends. CDR3 sequence: CATSNPGSGGYTF. In DNA, the CDR3 is TGTGCCACCAGCAATCCCGGGAGCGGAGGCTACACCTTC.

The gene calls are TRBV6-1 and TRBJ1-3, with 9 bases matching TRBD1. V was clipped by 6 bases and J by 4 bases; unmatched bases: 10. The germline gives CDR1 MNHNS, CDR2 SASEGT. The CDR3 contains 16 residues. Written as DNA, the CDR3 is TGTGCCAGCAGGCTAACGACAGGGGGAGAGGGAAACACCATATATTTT. Its protein product is CASRLTTGGEGNTIYF.

V gene TRBV10-3 combines with J gene TRBJ1-1; no clear D. This CDR3 comprises 12 residues. The V gene's germline CDR1 is ENHRY and CDR2 SYGVKD. V was trimmed by 10 bases and J by 0 bases, leaving 9 bases between them. The CDR3 region has the DNA TGTGCCAGCTCCCGCATGAACACTGAAGCTTTCTTT. It specifies CASSRMNTEAFF.

The chain recombines TRBV5-6 with TRBJ2-3, with TRBD2 matching over 14 bases. The junction had 8 bases not matched to a gene; V was cut back by 0 bases and J by 5 bases. Germline V gene data show CDR1 as SGHDT and CDR2 as YYEEEE. The CDR3 has 18 residues. DNA for the CDR3: TGTGCCAGCAGCTTGGCCCAGGGACTAGCGGGAGAGGGAGATACGCAGTATTTT. Translating it yields CASSLAQGLAGEGDTQYF.

This clonotype was seen more than once but under ten times. The chain employs TRBV7-9 and TRBJ1-2, with TRBD1 matching 7 bases. V was clipped by 6 bases and J by 4 bases; unmatched bases: 5. The CDR3 has 13 amino acids. Germline values: CDR1 SEHNR, CDR2 FQNEAQ (reference sequence). The CDR3 sequence is CASSLGQSYGYTF. CDR3 bases: TGTGCCAGCAGTCTGGGACAGTCCTATGGCTACACCTTC.

This chain links TRBV15 with TRBJ2-2; TRBD1 aligns across 7 bases. Germline V lookup: CDR1 LNHNV, CDR2 YYDKDF (reference sequence). The CDR3 extends over 14 amino acids. The V gene end was trimmed by 5 bases and the J gene end by 5 bases; junction bases not matched to a gene: 5. CDR3: CATSGTEGTGELFF. CDR3 nucleotides: TGTGCCACCAGCGGGACAGAGGGAACCGGGGAGCTGTTTTTT.

This clonotype occurred once. V gene TRBV7-9 combines with J gene TRBJ2-7; D is perhaps TRBD2 (5 bases). CDR1 and CDR2 from the germline V gene are SEHNR and FQNEAQ (reference sequence). V was pared by 1 base and J by 6 bases, with 10 bases between. This CDR3 has 13 residues. As DNA, the CDR3 is TGTGCCAGCAGCTTAGGGACTCCCGGCGAGCAGTACTTC. Protein product: CASSLGTPGEQYF.

The J gene is TRBJ2-7, the V gene TRBV2, with D perhaps matching TRBD1 or TRBD2 (6 bases each). The germline V gene encodes CDR1 SNHLY and CDR2 FYNNEI. This CDR3 has 11 residues. Trimming took off 6 bases at V and 6 bases at J, with 9 bases between the two ends. CDR3 in amino acids: CASRSGAEQYF. Here the CDR3 DNA reads TGTGCCAGCAGATCGGGGGCCGAGCAGTACTTC.

The rearrangement links TRBV7-8 to TRBJ2-7; 10 bases match TRBD1. The germline gives CDR1 SGHVS, CDR2 FQNEAQ. J gave up 4 bases and V 5 bases, and 5 bases lay outside the gene matches. This CDR3 has 14 amino acids. CDR3 region: CASSPGTGEYEQYF. CDR3 bases: TGTGCCAGCAGCCCCGGGACAGGGGAATACGAGCAGTACTTC.

The V and J genes are TRBV20-1 and TRBJ1-6; D ambiguous. CDR3 length equals 12 residues. Trimming took 3 bases from V and 8 from J, leaving 8 bases between them. The germline V gene encodes CDR1 DFQATT and CDR2 SNEGSKA (reference sequence). Here the CDR3 reads CSARTRDSPLHF. CDR3 nucleotides: TGCAGTGCTAGGACTAGGGATTCACCCCTCCACTTT.

The count of this clonotype is one. This likely comes from a read error, as the CDR3 has no conserved phenylalanine or tryptophan at its end. The V call is TRBV29-1, the J call TRBJ2-5; TRBD1 agrees at 7 bases. Germline V gene sequence: CDR1 SQVTM, CDR2 ANQGSEA. V gave up 4 bases and J gave up 5 bases; unmatched junction bases: 4. The CDR3 runs to 12 residues. In nucleotides, the CDR3 is TGCAGCGTTGTGACAGGGCTGGAGACCCAGTACTCC. Residues: CSVVTGLETQYS.

The gene calls are TRBV2 and TRBJ2-7; TRBD1 agrees at 10 bases. CDR1 is SNHLY, CDR2 FYNNEI, per germline. This CDR3 has 14 residues. V lost 7 bases and J lost 3; bases outside the gene matches: 6. The CDR3 protein is CASIGRDRGYEQYF. The CDR3, as DNA: TGTGCCAGCATCGGCAGGGACAGGGGCTACGAGCAGTACTTC.

The chain uses TRBV29-1 and TRBJ1-4; no clear D. Trimming left V 4 bases short and J 1 base short, with 7 bases between. This CDR3 is built from 13 residues. Germline assignment: CDR1 SQVTM and CDR2 ANQGSEA. CDR3 sequence (DNA): TGCAGCGTTGGTGACCTAACTAATGAAAAACTGTTTTTT. As protein: CSVGDLTNEKLFF.

V is TRBV7-6 and J is TRBJ2-1, with 9 bases fitting TRBD1. The germline gives CDR1 SGHVS, CDR2 FNYEAQ. Losses at the gene ends were 5 bases for V and 6 bases for J; bases not matched to a gene: 8. The CDR3 is 15 amino acids. CDR3 region: CASSRGQGVINEQFF. In nucleotides, the CDR3 is TGTGCCAGCAGCAGGGGACAGGGAGTGATCAATGAGCAGTTCTTC.

The chain recombines TRBV12-3 or TRBV12-4 with TRBJ2-7; 11 bases are shared with TRBD1. Germline trimming cut 6 bases from V and 4 bases from J; bases unmatched to any gene: 5. The CDR3 has 14 amino acids. The CDR3 DNA reads as TGTGCCAGCAGGTCCCGGGACAGGGGGTACGAGCAGTACTTC. Protein sequence: CASRSRDRGYEQYF.